This T cell receptor beta chain was documented in a study of blood T cell repertoires in COVID-19. Study-level background: Sources were T cells, B-cell-depleted T cells, or PBMCs; the material itself was cDNA or gDNA.

The germline V gene has CDR1 MNHNY and CDR2 SVGAGI (reference sequence). The CDR3 has 15 amino acids. Trimming removed 2 bases at V and 1 base at J, with 11 bases between. In the authors' workflow: Reference gene primer amplification in the assay estimated nucleated cell counts. This table comes from immunoSEQ multiplex PCR, and its TCRdb copy is limited to in-frame clones, with some not included. V and J calls and clone size come straight from that table; D and trimming were deduced from the DNA. The sample lists about 130,000 clones, 79% seen once, with around 37% in the top ten. The sequenced material came from peripheral blood. The chain has TRBV6-6 and TRBJ1-2, with D perhaps TRBD1 (5 bases). The receptor comes from a man aged 40-55 years with active or convalescent COVID-19. The CDR3 DNA sequence: TGTGCCAGCAGTTACGGAAGGGGTGGTAACTATGGCTACACCTTC. Its protein is CASSYGRGGNYGYTF.